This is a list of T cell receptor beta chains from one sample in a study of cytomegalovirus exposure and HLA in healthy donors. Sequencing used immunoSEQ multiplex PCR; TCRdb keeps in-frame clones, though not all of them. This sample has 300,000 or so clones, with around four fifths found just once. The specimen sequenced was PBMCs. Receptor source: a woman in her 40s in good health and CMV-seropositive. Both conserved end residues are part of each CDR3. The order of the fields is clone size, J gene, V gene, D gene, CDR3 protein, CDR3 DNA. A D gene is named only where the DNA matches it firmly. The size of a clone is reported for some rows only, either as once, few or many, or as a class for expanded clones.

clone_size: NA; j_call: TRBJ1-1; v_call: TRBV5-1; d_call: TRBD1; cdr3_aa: CASSAGTANTEAFF; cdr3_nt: TGCGCCAGCAGCGCGGGGACAGCAAACACTGAAGCTTTCTTT
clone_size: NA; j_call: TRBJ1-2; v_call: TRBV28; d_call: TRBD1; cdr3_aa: CAIQPPGQAKYGYTF; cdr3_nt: TGTGCCATCCAGCCCCCCGGACAGGCAAAGTATGGCTACACCTTC
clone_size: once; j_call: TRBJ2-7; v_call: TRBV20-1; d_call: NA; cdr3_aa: CSAGGQYEQYF; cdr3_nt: TGCAGTGCTGGAGGACAGTACGAGCAGTACTTC
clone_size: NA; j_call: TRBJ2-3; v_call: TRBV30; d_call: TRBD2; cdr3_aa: CAWGLQLAATDTQYF; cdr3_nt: TGTGCCTGGGGGCTCCAGCTAGCGGCCACAGATACGCAGTATTTT
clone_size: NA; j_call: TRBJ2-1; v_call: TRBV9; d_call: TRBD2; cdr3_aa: CASSVTSGNSEQFF; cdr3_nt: TGTGCCAGCAGCGTAACTAGCGGGAATTCTGAGCAGTTCTTC
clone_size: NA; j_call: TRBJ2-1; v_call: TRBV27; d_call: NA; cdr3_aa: CASSLARGGALYNEQFF; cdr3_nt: TGTGCCAGCAGTTTAGCAAGGGGGGGCGCCTTGTACAATGAGCAGTTCTTC
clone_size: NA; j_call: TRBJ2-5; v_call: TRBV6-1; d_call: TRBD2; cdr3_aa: CASSTSGTQETQYF; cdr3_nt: TGTGCCAGCAGTACTAGCGGGACGCAAGAGACCCAGTACTTC
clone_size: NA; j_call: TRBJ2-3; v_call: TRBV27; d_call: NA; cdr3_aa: CASSSAARGNADTQYF; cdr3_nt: TGTGCCAGCAGTTCAGCCGCTAGAGGAAATGCGGATACGCAGTATTTT
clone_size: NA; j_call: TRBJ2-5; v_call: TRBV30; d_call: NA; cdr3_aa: CAWSVGGLETQYF; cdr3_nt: TGTGCCTGGAGTGTCGGGGGTTTGGAGACCCAGTACTTC
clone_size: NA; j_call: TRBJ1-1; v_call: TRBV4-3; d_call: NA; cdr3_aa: CASSQEKERNTEAFF; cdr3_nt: TGCGCCAGCAGCCAAGAAAAAGAGAGGAACACTGAAGCTTTCTTT
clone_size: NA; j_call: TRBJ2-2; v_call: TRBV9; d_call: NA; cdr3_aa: CASRRTANTGELFF; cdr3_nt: TGTGCCAGCAGGCGGACAGCGAACACCGGGGAGCTGTTTTTT
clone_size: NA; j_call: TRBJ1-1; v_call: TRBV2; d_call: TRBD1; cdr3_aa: CASSTRDRGLTEAFF; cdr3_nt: TGTGCCAGCAGTACCCGGGACAGGGGGCTGACTGAAGCTTTCTTT
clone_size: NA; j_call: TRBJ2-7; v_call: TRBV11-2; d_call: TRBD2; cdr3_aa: CASSLEGASGSSFGYEQYF; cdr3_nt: TGTGCCAGCAGCCTAGAGGGAGCTAGCGGGAGTAGCTTTGGTTACGAGCAGTACTTC
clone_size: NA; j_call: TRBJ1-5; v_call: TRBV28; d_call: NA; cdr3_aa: CASSFQGSGNQPQHF; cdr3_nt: TGTGCCAGCAGTTTCCAAGGTTCGGGAAATCAGCCCCAGCATTTT
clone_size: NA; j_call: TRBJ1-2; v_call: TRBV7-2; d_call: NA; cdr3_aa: CASSLPHRDGYTF; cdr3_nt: TGTGCCAGCAGCTTACCGCACAGGGACGGCTACACCTTC
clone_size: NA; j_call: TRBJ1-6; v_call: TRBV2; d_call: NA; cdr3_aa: CASIGQGNSPLHF; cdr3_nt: TGTGCCAGCATAGGCCAGGGGAACTCACCCCTCCACTTT
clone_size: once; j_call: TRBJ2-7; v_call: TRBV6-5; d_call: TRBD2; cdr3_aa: CASSYPRAGGYEQYF; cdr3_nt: TGTGCCAGCAGTTACCCCCGGGCGGGGGGATACGAGCAGTACTTC